These 23 T cell receptor beta chains were all obtained from the same sample, sequenced in a study of Graves' ophthalmopathy and Graves' hyperthyroidism. CDR3 regions of TCR beta were amplified from RNA transcripts. A first-round RT-PCR used HTBI primers, followed by a second-round multiplex PCR. Each CDR3 protein gets one entry after TCRdb re-called the multiplex PCR reads with MiXCR. The sample lists roughly 700,000 distinct CDR3 sequences; around 40% were seen once. The specimen sequenced was peripheral blood. The receptors derive from an adult man with Graves' ophthalmopathy.

This clonotype was picked up many times. V usage is TRBV7-6 and J usage is TRBJ2-5, with D perhaps matching TRBD1 or TRBD2 (5 bases each). V dropped 1 base and J dropped 1 base, with 13 bases sitting between them. The germline V gene has CDR1 SGHVS and CDR2 FNYEAQ. This CDR3 is 16 amino acids long. This chain's CDR3 is CASSLVPRDAQETQYF. The CDR3 DNA is TGTGCCAGCAGCTTAGTTCCCAGGGACGCCCAAGAGACCCAGTACTTC.

The chain couples TRBV10-3 to TRBJ2-2; no clear D. The CDR3 contains 10 residues. From germline, CDR1 is ENHRY and CDR2 SYGVKD. The V and J ends lost 3 bases and 7 bases respectively, with 0 bases between them. CDR3 protein: CAISDGELFF. The DNA for the CDR3 is TGTGCCATCAGTGACGGGGAGCTGTTTTTT.

There are a few counts of this clonotype. V and J are TRBV7-9 and TRBJ2-7, with D perhaps assigned TRBD1 or TRBD2 (5 bases each). CDR1 and CDR2 (germline): SEHNR, FQNEAQ (reference sequence). CDR3 size: 15 residues. The germline V and J ends were trimmed by 5 bases and 2 bases, with 16 bases remaining between them. The chain's CDR3 is CASSTGTDLTYEQYF. The DNA for the CDR3 is TGTGCCAGCAGCACCGGGACGGACTTGACCTACGAGCAGTACTTC.

This chain joins TRBV7-9 and TRBJ2-7; 8 bases align to TRBD2. The germline V gene encodes CDR1 SEHNR and CDR2 FQNEAQ (reference sequence). Unmatched junction bases numbered 6, after V lost 1 base and J lost 1 base. CDR3 length: 16 residues. The CDR3 coding sequence is TGTGCCAGCAGCTTAGTAGCGGGGAGGATATCCTACGAGCAGTACTTC. As protein: CASSLVAGRISYEQYF.

The J gene is TRBJ1-1, the V gene TRBV7-9, with D unclear. V dropped 3 bases and J dropped 4 bases, with 12 bases sitting between them. The CDR3 runs to 14 residues. The germline CDR1 and CDR2 sequences are SEHNR and FQNEAQ (reference sequence). The CDR3 region has the DNA TGTGCCAGCAGCTTTAGGGAGAGGATCACTGAAGCTTTCTTT. It translates to CASSFRERITEAFF.

This chain links TRBV29-1 with TRBJ1-3; no reliable D call. Germline V gene data show CDR1 as SQVTM and CDR2 as ANQGSEA. The CDR3 loop spans 13 amino acids. V was clipped by 3 bases and J by 4 bases, with 10 bases between them. This CDR3 is CSVDRGGGNTIYF. CDR3 in DNA: TGCAGCGTTGATCGTGGCGGGGGAAACACCATATATTTT. The full variable domain, in which reference TRBV29-1 and TRBJ1-3 provide the parts outside the CDR3, is SAVISQKPSRDICQRGTSLTIQCQVDSQVTMMFWYRQQPGQSLTLIATANQGSEATYESGFVIDKFPISRPNLTFSTLTVSNMSPEDSSIYLCSVDRGGGNTIYFGEGSWLTVV.

The J gene is TRBJ2-7, the V gene TRBV2, with 9 nucleotides matching TRBD1. The CDR3 totals 14 residues. Germline CDR1 is SNHLY and CDR2 is FYNNEI. Trimming took 8 bases from V and 6 from J; bases not matched to a gene: 11. The CDR3 DNA reads TGTGCCAGCGGGATTTACAGGGGACAGGGCGAGCAGTACTTC. Translating gives CASGIYRGQGEQYF.

Notes on this clonotype: One end of the junction is discordant with germline, which a read error may explain. In nucleotides, the CDR3 is TGTGCCAGCAGTTACCGGGGAGTTTATAGCAATCAGCCCCAGCATTTT. It is translated as CASSYRGVYSNQPQHF. The J gene is TRBJ1-5, the V gene TRBV24-1; D is unresolved. The CDR3 has 16 amino acids. Per germline, CDR1 KGHDR and CDR2 SFDVKD.

The rearrangement joins TRBV11-2 to TRBJ2-7; unclear D gene. The germline CDR1 and CDR2 sequences are SGHAT and FQNNGV. The length of the CDR3 is 16 residues. Trimming took off 4 bases at V and 0 bases at J, with 16 bases between the two ends. The CDR3 bases are TGTGCCAGCAGCTATTATCCGGGCCGGCGCTCCTACGAGCAGTACTTC. It specifies CASSYYPGRRSYEQYF. Full variable domain (outside the CDR3, taken from reference TRBV11-2 and TRBJ2-7): EAGVAQSPRYKIIEKRQSVAFWCNPISGHATLYWYQQILGQGPKLLIQFQNNGVVDDSQLPKDRFSAERLKGVDSTLKIQPAKLEDSAVYLCASSYYPGRRSYEQYFGPGTRLTVT.

The chain recombines TRBV20-1 with TRBJ2-5, with D perhaps matching TRBD2 (6 bases). This CDR3 spans 15 amino acids. Germline V gene data show CDR1 as DFQATT and CDR2 as SNEGSKA (reference sequence). V was trimmed by 1 base and J by 2 bases, leaving 14 bases between them. DNA for the CDR3: TGCAGTGCTAGAGGGGGGTCTAGCGTACAAGAGACCCAGTACTTC. Translating gives CSARGGSSVQETQYF.

In this sample, this clonotype turned up a few times. The gene calls are TRBV6-1 and TRBJ2-7; 8 bases are a match to TRBD1. Per the germline V gene, CDR1 is MNHNS and CDR2 is SASEGT. This CDR3 is 15 amino acids long. The trim removed 7 bases at V and 3 bases at J, leaving 11 bases unmatched. DNA of the CDR3: TGTGCCAGCACCTATGGACAGGGTGGTAGCTACGAGCAGTACTTC. This encodes CASTYGQGGSYEQYF.

This clonotype was seen more than once but under ten times. CDR3 nucleotides: TGTGCCAGCAGCCCTAATGGCCAGGCGGCCTACGAGCAGTACTTC. Its translation: CASSPNGQAAYEQYF. This sequence joins TRBV11-2 and TRBJ2-7; D is unclear. The V gene lost 5 bases and the J gene lost 2 bases, with 16 bases spanning the gap. CDR1 and CDR2 from the germline V gene are SGHAT and FQNNGV. CDR3 length equals 15 residues.

The CDR3 reads CASSSNRQPLHF. In DNA form, the CDR3 reads TGTGCCAGCAGTTCCAACAGGCAACCCCTCCACTTT. This rearrangement joins TRBV25-1 to TRBJ1-6; a possible D gene is TRBD1 (5 bases). Germline CDR1 and CDR2: MGHDK and SYGVNS. V was pared by 5 bases and J by 12 bases, with 11 bases between. The CDR3 sequence is 12 residues long. The full variable domain, its missing parts supplied by reference TRBV25-1 and TRBJ1-6, is EADIYQTPRYLVIGTGKKITLECSQTMGHDKMYWYQQDPGMELHLIHYSYGVNSTEKGDLSSESTVSRIRTEHFPLTLESARPSHTSQYLCASSSNRQPLHFGNGTRLTVT.

V usage is TRBV27 and J usage is TRBJ1-1; D perhaps matches TRBD1 (5 bases). The ends were cut back, 4 bases at V and 3 bases at J, with 18 bases in the middle. CDR1 MNHEY and CDR2 SMNVEV come from the germline V gene (reference sequence). This CDR3 is built from 16 residues. DNA for the CDR3: TGTGCCAGCAGTTCGTACGGCGGGGGGATGGACACTGAAGCTTTCTTT. The encoded protein is CASSSYGGGMDTEAFF.

About this clonotype itself: A junction boundary mismatches the germline segment, possibly from a read error. The V gene is TRBV7-9, the J gene TRBJ1-1; no firm D call. The CDR3 is made up of 14 amino acids. The germline V gene encodes CDR1 SEHNR and CDR2 FQNEAQ (reference sequence). The CDR3: CASSGSGLNTEALF. CDR3 DNA: TGCGCCAGCAGCGGATCCGGACTTAACACTGAAGCTCTCTTT.

This clonotype was observed a few times. The chain joins TRBV10-3 to TRBJ1-5; 9 positions match TRBD1. CDR3 length: 13 residues. With 4 bases clipped from V and 14 bases from J, the junction kept 9 bases outside the gene matches. Germline CDR1 reads ENHRY; CDR2 reads SYGVKD. CDR3 amino acids: CAISVRDRDYEHF. The CDR3 DNA sequence: TGTGCCATCAGTGTCCGGGACAGGGACTACGAGCATTTT.

On this clonotype: At one boundary the junction diverges from the germline segment, which might be a read error. This sequence joins TRBV7-9 and TRBJ2-5; 10 nucleotides line up with TRBD1. This CDR3 is built from 11 residues. Germline V gene lookup returns CDR1 SEHNR and CDR2 FQNEAQ (reference sequence). The CDR3 loop is CASSRGDRGFF. The CDR3 region has the DNA TGTGCCAGCAGCCGCGGGGACAGGGGATTCTTC. Drawing the rest from reference TRBV7-9 and TRBJ2-5, the complete variable domain is DTGVSQNPRHKITKRGQNVTFRCDPISEHNRLYWYRQTLGQGPEFLTYFQNEAQLEKSRLLSDRFSAERPKGSFSTLEIQRTEQGDSAMYLCASSRGDRGFFGPGTRLLVL.

The rearrangement uses TRBV4-3 and TRBJ1-1; D is unclear. Trimming removed 2 bases from V and 4 bases from J, with 5 bases in between. The germline gives CDR1 LGHNA, CDR2 YSLEER. CDR3 length: 12 amino acids. CDR3 bases: TGCGCCAGCAGCCAATGGCCCACTGAAGCTTTCTTT. It is translated as CASSQWPTEAFF.

The chain carries TRBV5-1 and TRBJ2-5; TRBD2 matches 8 bases. The ends lost 2 bases at V and 2 bases at J; junction bases unmatched: 8. The CDR3 is made up of 16 amino acids. CDR1 is SGHRS, CDR2 YFSETQ, per germline. CDR3 bases: TGCGCCAGCAGCTTAGGTGCTAGCGGGTTTCAAGAGACCCAGTACTTC. Its translation is CASSLGASGFQETQYF.

This clonotype was counted only a few times. The V and J genes are TRBV20-1 and TRBJ2-5, with D perhaps matching TRBD2 (6 bases). Trimming took 4 bases from V and 3 from J, leaving 9 bases between them. Germline CDR1 reads DFQATT; CDR2 reads SNEGSKA (reference sequence). The CDR3 is made up of 12 amino acids. CDR3 protein: CSAIWEEETQYF. CDR3 sequence (DNA): TGCAGTGCTATTTGGGAGGAAGAGACCCAGTACTTC.

The J gene is TRBJ2-3, the V gene TRBV25-1; 7 bases map to TRBD1. This CDR3 has 15 residues. Germline lookup yields CDR1 MGHDK and CDR2 SYGVNS. The V gene end was trimmed by 6 bases and the J gene end by 6 bases; junction bases not matched to a gene: 12. CDR3 loop: CASSQTGALQDTQYF. DNA for the CDR3: TGTGCCAGCAGCCAAACAGGGGCTCTCCAGGATACGCAGTATTTT. Together with reference TRBV25-1 and TRBJ2-3, the CDR3 gives the full variable domain: EADIYQTPRYLVIGTGKKITLECSQTMGHDKMYWYQQDPGMELHLIHYSYGVNSTEKGDLSSESTVSRIRTEHFPLTLESARPSHTSQYLCASSQTGALQDTQYFGPGTRLTVL.

The V and J genes are TRBV29-1 and TRBJ2-5, with TRBD1 matching over 7 bases. The germline gives CDR1 SQVTM, CDR2 ANQGSEA. V lost 0 bases and J lost 6; bases outside the gene matches: 7. The CDR3 consists of 14 residues. The CDR3 DNA reads TGCAGCGTTGAAGACCCGGACAGGTTTAAGACCCAGTACTTC. Protein product: CSVEDPDRFKTQYF.

This clonotype was picked up a small number of times. Germline is not matched at one junction end, which may reflect a read error. The chain joins TRBV7-9 to TRBJ2-5; the match to TRBD1 covers 9 bases. This CDR3 has 15 residues. Germline-derived CDR1 and CDR2 are SEHNR and FQNEAQ (reference sequence). CDR3 coding DNA: TGCGCCAGCAGCCAAAAGGGACAGGGCCAAGAGACCCAGTACTTC. It specifies CASSQKGQGQETQYF. The whole variable domain, remainder taken from reference TRBV7-9 and TRBJ2-5, is DTGVSQNPRHKITKRGQNVTFRCDPISEHNRLYWYRQTLGQGPEFLTYFQNEAQLEKSRLLSDRFSAERPKGSFSTLEIQRTEQGDSAMYLCASSQKGQGQETQYFGPGTRLLVL.